One and the same sample provided the 11 T cell receptor beta chains below, sequenced in a study of shared clonotypes between healthy human individuals. Using immunoSEQ multiplex PCR, the repertoire was profiled, and TCRdb retains in-frame clones only, with some absent. The profile covers under 1,100,000 clones, with roughly 70% appearing a single time and around 1.4% taken by the ten largest. The sample consisted of memory CD4+ T cells sorted from blood. Indicated subset: CD45RA-negative fraction. The receptors were gathered from a man aged 18 to 30 in good health.

The CDR3 here is CASSTRDNQPQHF. CDR3 DNA: TGTGCCAGCAGCACCCGGGACAATCAGCCCCAGCATTTT. V is TRBV7-2 and J is TRBJ1-5, with no clear D. Germline CDR1 is SGHTA and CDR2 is FQGNSA. V was clipped by 5 bases and J by 3 bases, with 8 bases between them. There are 13 residues in the CDR3.

The chain combines TRBV11-3 with TRBJ2-1; 10 bases fit TRBD2. This CDR3 comprises 15 residues. Germline trimming cut 5 bases from V and 4 bases from J; bases unmatched to any gene: 5. Germline V gene sequence: CDR1 SGHNT, CDR2 YENEEA. The CDR3 sequence is CASSPSGGPYNEQFF. The CDR3 DNA is TGTGCCAGCAGCCCTAGCGGGGGTCCATACAATGAGCAGTTCTTC.

V gene TRBV28 combines with J gene TRBJ2-1; a weak D match, TRBD1 (5 bases). The CDR3 loop spans 15 amino acids. The V end was cut by 8 bases, the J end by 0 bases, with 14 bases between. Germline V gene sequence: CDR1 MDHEN, CDR2 SYDVKM. The CDR3 coding sequence is TGTGCCAGCCGTCGGCAGGGAAGCTCCTACAATGAGCAGTTCTTC. Translating gives CASRRQGSSYNEQFF.

On this clone: The same CDR3 also results from other DNA sequences found in this sample. J is TRBJ1-5 and V is TRBV18, with a possible D match to TRBD1 (5 bases). This CDR3 is built from 15 residues. The germline V gene has CDR1 KGHSH and CDR2 LQKENI. V lost 2 bases and J lost 7, with 15 bases in between. The CDR3: CASSPGSGLGQPQHF. In DNA, the CDR3 is TGTGCCAGCTCACCAGGTTCAGGGTTAGGGCAGCCCCAGCATTTT.

This chain joins TRBV6-1 and TRBJ1-5; the D is unclear. The V gene lost 2 bases and the J gene lost 6 bases, with 5 bases spanning the gap. Germline V lookup: CDR1 MNHNS, CDR2 SASEGT. The CDR3 spans 12 residues. The CDR3, as DNA: TGTGCCAGCAGTGAATCGGCTCAGCCCCAGCATTTT. Amino acid sequence: CASSESAQPQHF.

The chain carries TRBV20-1 and TRBJ2-1; the D call may be TRBD1 or TRBD2 (5 bases each). Per the germline V gene, CDR1 is DFQATT and CDR2 is SNEGSKA (reference sequence). Between the trimmed V and J ends, which lost 6 bases and 6 bases, there was a span of 9 bases. This CDR3 has 11 amino acids. The CDR3 DNA reads TGCAGTGCGGGGGAAACCAATGAGCAGTTCTTC. The encoded protein is CSAGETNEQFF.

The rearrangement links TRBV7-2 to TRBJ2-2, with TRBD2 matching 9 bases. Germline V gene lookup returns CDR1 SGHTA and CDR2 FQGNSA. Losses at the gene ends were 5 bases for V and 4 bases for J; bases not matched to a gene: 17. The CDR3 covers 19 residues. DNA of the CDR3: TGTGCCAGCAGCCGTGAAGTAGCGGGAGTCGGGAGGGGCACCGGGGAGCTGTTTTTT. Its translation is CASSREVAGVGRGTGELFF. Filled out from reference TRBV7-2 and TRBJ2-2, the complete variable domain reads GAGVSQSPSNKVTEKGKDVELRCDPISGHTALYWYRQSLGQGLEFLIYFQGNSAPDKSGLPSDRFSAERTGGSVSTLTIQRTQQEDSAVYLCASSREVAGVGRGTGELFFGEGSRLTVL.

In nucleotides, the CDR3 is TGTGCCAGCAGTTTGGGTACTCGGGGGGATCAGCCCCAGCATTTT. Translation: CASSLGTRGDQPQHF. The rearrangement links TRBV28 to TRBJ1-5; possible D gene TRBD1, 5 bases. The V gene's germline CDR1 is MDHEN and CDR2 SYDVKM. CDR3 size: 15 residues. The ends were cut back, 3 bases at V and 5 bases at J, with 14 bases in the middle.

CDR3: CASSLQYGFQGPDTQYF. In nucleotides, the CDR3 is TGTGCCAGCAGCCTTCAGTATGGGTTTCAGGGGCCAGATACGCAGTATTTT. The rearrangement uses TRBV7-9 and TRBJ2-3; a weak D match, TRBD1 (6 bases). The CDR3 loop spans 17 amino acids. V shed 5 bases and J shed 4 bases, with 22 bases lying between them. Germline CDR1 SEHNR, CDR2 FQNEAQ (reference sequence). Full variable domain (missing parts from reference TRBV7-9 and TRBJ2-3): DTGVSQNPRHKITKRGQNVTFRCDPISEHNRLYWYRQTLGQGPEFLTYFQNEAQLEKSRLLSDRFSAERPKGSFSTLEIQRTEQGDSAMYLCASSLQYGFQGPDTQYFGPGTRLTVL.

The chain employs TRBV29-1 and TRBJ1-4; D is unresolved. Germline CDR1 and CDR2: SQVTM and ANQGSEA. The CDR3 covers 13 residues. V gave up 7 bases and J gave up 7 bases, with 16 bases separating them. The CDR3 DNA follows: TGCAGCGCCTTCCAATCCTCGAGTGAAAAACTGTTTTTT. Its translation is CSAFQSSSEKLFF.

This clone showed up just once. The rearrangement joins TRBV7-8 to TRBJ2-1; D is possibly TRBD2 (6 bases). Trimming removed 0 bases at V and 7 bases at J, with 19 bases between. Looked up from germline, CDR1 is SGHVS and CDR2 is FQNEAQ. This CDR3 is built from 17 residues. In DNA form, the CDR3 reads TGTGCCAGCAGCTTAGCGTCTCGGGCGGGGTTCAAAAATGAGCAGTTCTTC. This gives the protein CASSLASRAGFKNEQFF.